The clone carrying this TCR beta chain was seen a few times. Its antigen is not identified. This record belongs to a study of cytomegalovirus exposure and HLA in healthy donors. The V end was cut by 2 bases, the J end by 2 bases, with 15 bases between. This CDR3 is built from 16 residues. Germline V gene data show CDR1 as MNHEY and CDR2 as SMNVEV (reference sequence). PCR was performed using 60 Vbeta and 13 Jbeta primers. Generated by immunoSEQ multiplex PCR, the TCRdb table keeps only in-frame clones and is missing some. Among under 150,000 clones listed, 70% to 85% were seen once. Whole-study findings and limits: When the data were analyzed later, several of the most significant clusters appeared to be linked to common viral pathogens.

The material sequenced was PBMCs. The chain combines TRBV27 with TRBJ2-5; D is undetermined. The receptor was derived from a middle-aged man in good health and CMV-seropositive. CDR3 sequence (DNA): TGTGCCAGCAGTTTAAGTCATCCCAAGAGACAAGAGACCCAGTACTTC. This translates into CASSLSHPKRQETQYF.